The sequence of this TCR beta chain was determined in a study of blood T cell repertoires in COVID-19. At the level of the study: The origin of the acute and convalescent COVID-19 samples was the United States, Italy and Spain. The cDNA or gDNA used as material had been derived from T cells, B-cell-depleted T cells, or PBMCs.

V lost 5 bases and J 6 bases, leaving 18 bases between the germline ends. Germline loops: CDR1 MNHEY, CDR2 SVGAGI. CDR3 length: 15 amino acids. Authors' processing steps: The assay estimated nucleated cells by amplifying reference gene primers. Some clones are missing from TCRdb's copy, which holds only in-frame ones; the method was immunoSEQ multiplex PCR. V, J and clone size are taken as reported in that table, and D and trimming were inferred from the DNA itself. The data show 95,000 to 120,000 clones, with around 84% seen just once and 3.4% held by the top ten. The V and J genes are TRBV6-5 and TRBJ2-3, with D tentatively TRBD1 (5 bases). The receptor comes from a man aged 35 to 55 with acute or convalescent COVID-19. Sequencing was performed on peripheral blood. Here the CDR3 DNA reads TGTGCCAGCAGTCCCCTACGCCCAGGGATCGATACGCAGTATTTT. Its protein is CASSPLRPGIDTQYF.